These T cell receptor beta chains were read from a single sample in a study of T-cell memory formation after mild COVID-19. MiXCR, run by TCRdb on the 5' RACE reads, gives a single entry per CDR3 protein. The sample lists about 150,000 distinct CDR3 sequences, 20% to 25% occurring once. The sequenced sample consisted of PBMCs or a T cell subset sorted from them (not recorded which). All receptors come from an adult woman who had mild COVID-19 (a few samples of this study predate the infection). Cell type and time point are not known. Both conserved end residues are part of each CDR3. D genes are given only for firm matches. Where a row states a size, it is once, few, many or the class of an expanded clone; other rows omit it.

V	D	J	size	length	CDR3	DNA
TRBV7-8	TRBD1	TRBJ2-5	few	15	CASSSRDSPQETQYF	TGTGCCAGCAGCTCACGGGACAGCCCACAAGAGACCCAGTACTTC
TRBV6-2/TRBV6-3	NA	TRBJ2-5	few	16	CASSPPRATGRETQYF	TGTGCCAGCAGCCCTCCTAGGGCGACGGGGAGAGAGACCCAGTACTTC
TRBV5-1	NA	TRBJ1-1	few	12	CASSRIGSEAFF	TGCGCCAGCAGCCGAATTGGCAGTGAAGCTTTCTTT
TRBV7-9	TRBD2	TRBJ2-2	NA	16	CASSPIGGANTGELFF	TGTGCCAGCAGCCCGATTGGGGGGGCGAACACCGGGGAGCTGTTTTTT
TRBV7-9	TRBD2	TRBJ2-5	few	15	CASSLSLAGIKTQYF	TGTGCCAGCAGCTTGTCACTAGCGGGGATAAAGACCCAGTACTTC
TRBV9	NA	TRBJ1-1	few	15	CASSLGGTLNTEAFF	TGTGCCAGCAGCCTCGGGGGCACCTTGAACACTGAAGCTTTCTTT
TRBV14	NA	TRBJ2-3	many	12	CASRLGTDTQYF	TGTGCCAGCAGATTGGGGACAGATACGCAGTATTTT
TRBV5-5	TRBD1	TRBJ1-1	few	15	CASSPPGTGVTEAFF	TGTGCCAGCAGCCCCCCCGGGACAGGGGTGACTGAAGCTTTCTTT
TRBV7-9	NA	TRBJ2-7	few	12	CASSLEFPEQYF	TGTGCCAGCAGCTTAGAGTTTCCCGAGCAGTACTTC
TRBV25-1	TRBD1	TRBJ2-7	NA	15	CASLTYTGGSYEQYF	TGTGCCAGTCTGACTTACACAGGGGGCTCCTACGAGCAGTACTTC
TRBV29-1	TRBD1	TRBJ1-5	NA	13	CSVRRGDGQPQHF	TGCAGCGTACGCAGGGGGGACGGTCAGCCCCAGCATTTT
TRBV6-4	NA	TRBJ2-1	NA	13	CASSEWVGRHRFF	TGTGCCAGCAGTGAATGGGTCGGCCGTCATCGGTTCTTC
TRBV18	NA	TRBJ2-7	NA	17	CSSSPSKGGDSSYEQYF	TGTTCCAGCTCACCTTCGAAAGGGGGGGATAGCTCCTACGAGCAGTACTTC
TRBV7-6	NA	TRBJ1-2	NA	16	CASSTYEVGGDYGYTF	TGTGCCAGCAGCACCTACGAAGTGGGGGGAGACTATGGCTACACCTTC
TRBV3-1	NA	TRBJ2-3	many	16	CASSQDLGTGTDTQYF	TGTGCCAGCAGCCAAGATCTGGGGACCGGCACAGATACGCAGTATTTT
TRBV19	NA	TRBJ1-4	NA	15	CASSIVGTQGEKLFF	TGTGCCAGTAGTATAGTTGGGACCCAGGGAGAAAAACTGTTTTTT
TRBV7-9	TRBD1	TRBJ2-3	few	14	CASSFWQGAATQYF	TGTGCCAGCAGCTTCTGGCAGGGGGCGGCTACGCAGTATTTT
TRBV7-9	NA	TRBJ2-7	NA	13	CASSLGALYEQYF	TGTGCCAGCAGCTTGGGGGCCCTCTACGAGCAGTACTTC
TRBV7-9	TRBD2	TRBJ2-7	NA	16	CASTNRDGGASYEQYF	TGTGCCAGCACCAACCGGGACGGGGGGGCCTCCTACGAGCAGTACTTC
TRBV15	NA	TRBJ1-5	NA	20	CATSRDLRATRRYSNQPQHF	TGTGCCACCAGCAGAGATTTGCGGGCGACACGTCGATATAGCAATCAGCCCCAGCATTTT
TRBV18	NA	TRBJ2-1	NA	14	CASSPPDRPNEQFF	TGTGCCAGCTCACCCCCGGACAGACCCAATGAGCAGTTCTTC
TRBV30	NA	TRBJ2-3	NA	15	CALWVGRSITDTQYF	TGTGCCTTATGGGTGGGGAGGAGTATCACAGATACGCAGTATTTT
TRBV20-1	NA	TRBJ1-1	NA	13	CSARDLANTEAFF	TGCAGTGCTAGAGATCTGGCGAACACTGAAGCTTTCTTT
TRBV7-9	NA	TRBJ1-5	NA	13	CASSPGPREPQHF	TGTGCCAGCAGCCCGGGACCCCGGGAGCCCCAGCATTTT
TRBV3-1	TRBD2	TRBJ2-1	NA	16	CASSHPTSAWGNEQFF	TGTGCCAGCAGCCACCCGACTAGCGCTTGGGGGAATGAGCAGTTCTTC
TRBV5-5	NA	TRBJ2-1	many	15	CASNPDGGAYNEQFF	TGTGCCAGCAATCCCGACGGGGGCGCATACAATGAGCAGTTCTTC
TRBV2	NA	TRBJ2-2	few	15	CASSDSARVTGELFF	TGTGCCAGCAGTGATAGTGCCAGGGTAACCGGGGAGCTGTTTTTT